This T cell receptor (beta chain) was obtained from a study of blood T cell repertoires in COVID-19. Study-level information: COVID-19 samples collected from the United States, Italy and Spain covered acute and convalescent phases.

Here immunoSEQ multiplex PCR was the method, and the copy in TCRdb shows in-frame clones only, minus some. Altogether approximately 170,000 clones are present, just over 90% being singletons, with the ten largest covering roughly 2%. CDR1 and CDR2 (germline): DFQATT, SNEGSKA (reference sequence). This CDR3 is built from 14 residues. J gave up 5 bases and V 3 bases, and 4 bases lay outside the gene matches. The sample was peripheral blood. This clonotype originated in an older woman with COVID-19, enrolled during active disease. This rearrangement joins TRBV20-1 to TRBJ1-5; 10 nucleotides align to TRBD1. Here the CDR3 reads CSASRQGAYQPQHF. For the CDR3, the DNA is TGCAGTGCTAGTCGACAGGGGGCCTATCAGCCCCAGCATTTT.